This T cell receptor (beta chain) was captured by sequencing in a study of T cell responses to AZD1222 COVID-19 vaccine. The CDR3 is 15 residues long. V was shortened by 0 bases and J by 0 bases, with 10 bases between the two germline ends. The germline V gene encodes CDR1 SGHRS and CDR2 YFSETQ. This table comes from immunoSEQ multiplex PCR, and its TCRdb copy is limited to in-frame clones, with some not included. Altogether 70,000 or so clones are present, more than 70% being singletons, with the ten largest covering 7.5% to 9.5%. Study-wide findings and caveats: Spike-specific TCR breadth and depth both grew after two AZD1222 doses. Spike was spanned by vaccine-associated CD4 TCRs, which were dominant at 160-218 and 743-854.

This clone was picked up one time. The antigen remains undetermined. This receptor was identified in an adult in good health. Material: peripheral blood, obtained on day 0 of AZD1222 vaccination. This sequence joins TRBV5-1 and TRBJ2-7; no reliable D call. The CDR3 region is CASSLARWNSYEQYF. CDR3 DNA sequence: TGCGCCAGCAGCTTGGCCAGGTGGAACTCCTACGAGCAGTACTTC.